A few counts support the clone carrying this T cell receptor (beta chain). Its antigen is not identified. TCRdb re-analyzed the PCR reads through MiXCR. Found here are tens of thousands of clones, over 9.5% of them singletons; the top ten hold around a quarter. This entry is derived from a study of metastatic and nonmetastatic thyroid tumors. Study summary: Repertoires from malignant and benign thyroid patients were compared across blood and tumor or nodule tissue. Findings and caveats of the study: Malignant tumors reportedly showed significantly higher TCR beta diversity than benign nodules in both blood and tumor.

This CDR3 is 17 amino acids long. Trimming took 0 bases from V and 5 from J, leaving 19 bases between them. Germline V lookup: CDR1 MNHEY, CDR2 SVGAGI. Among the patients, none had received any treatment before thyroid surgery. The clonotype was recovered from a female donor with papillary thyroid cancer or a benign thyroid nodule (not recorded which). Some clones in this sample may be carry-over from other donors' samples. Sequenced sample: blood. The chain has TRBV6-5 and TRBJ2-5; tentatively, D is TRBD1 or TRBD2 (5 bases each). DNA of the CDR3: TGTGCCAGCAGTTACTCGACTCCCGTCGGGGCGAGGGAGACCCAGTACTTC. It specifies CASSYSTPVGARETQYF.